The entry below describes one T cell receptor (beta chain). The data are from a study of shared clonotypes between healthy human individuals. Clones were read by immunoSEQ multiplex PCR, and TCRdb kept only the in-frame ones, dropping some. The sample includes 2 million or so clones, roughly 96% of them seen just once. V lost 5 bases and J lost 5, with 22 bases in between. The CDR3 loop spans 16 amino acids. Germline CDR1 and CDR2: SQVTM and ANQGSEA. The clonotype was recovered from a man younger than 30 in good health. The sample taken for sequencing was naive CD4+ T cells sorted from blood. Regarding subset: CD45RA+ positively selected. The chain couples TRBV29-1 to TRBJ2-1; D is possibly TRBD1 or TRBD2 (7 bases each). CDR3 protein: CSVRGGQPLSNNEQFF. As DNA, the CDR3 is TGCAGCGTTCGCGGGGGACAGCCTCTCTCTAACAATGAGCAGTTCTTC.